Below, 11 T cell receptor beta chains from the same sample are listed, as sequenced in a study of blood T cells in healthy people across ages. Sample-barcoded 5' priming and a J-beta primer mix drove a second PCR of about 6 to 12 cycles. In TCRdb, the 5' RACE reads were re-called with MiXCR into one record per CDR3 protein. This sample carries about 970,000 distinct CDR3 sequences, roughly 51% of them seen once, and the ten largest clones take over 20%. The sequenced material came from blood. These receptors were taken from a woman aged 55-75 years in good health.

This chain joins TRBV21-1 and TRBJ2-4; the table's D call TRBD1 went unverified against the DNA. TRBV21-1 is marked as a pseudogene. The CDR3 consists of 13 residues. The CDR3, as DNA: TGTGCCAGCCTCCGGGACAGAAAAAACATTCAGTACTTC. It translates to CASLRDRKNIQYF.

This clonotype was counted between two and nine times. The chain has TRBV29-1 and TRBJ2-1; perhaps TRBD1 as D (6 bases). This CDR3 comprises 15 residues. V was cut by 4 bases and J by 0 bases, with 13 bases left in between. The germline gives CDR1 SQVTM, CDR2 ANQGSEA. CDR3 coding DNA: TGCAGCGTTGTAGGGGGTTATGGCTCCTACAATGAGCAGTTCTTC. Its protein is CSVVGGYGSYNEQFF.

V usage is TRBV12-3 or TRBV12-4 and J usage is TRBJ2-3; no firm D call. The CDR3 totals 13 residues. The V end lost 6 bases, the J end lost 4 bases, and 11 bases lay between the germline ends. The CDR3 region is CASSRDIPDTQYF. CDR3 in DNA: TGTGCCAGCAGCAGAGACATTCCAGATACGCAGTATTTT.

The gene calls are TRBV3-1 and TRBJ2-5, with D perhaps TRBD1 or TRBD2 (6 bases each). Between the trimmed V and J ends, which lost 3 bases and 11 bases, there was a span of 22 bases. Germline CDR1 LGHDT, CDR2 YNNKEL (reference sequence). This CDR3 region has 15 residues. DNA for the CDR3: TGTGCCAGCAGCCAGCCGGGCGCGGGACATAATGAGCAGTACTTC. Its translation is CASSQPGAGHNEQYF.

The gene calls are TRBV7-3 and TRBJ2-4, with 7 bases lining up with TRBD2. The CDR3 spans 17 residues. J gave up 6 bases and V 2 bases, and 13 bases lay outside the gene matches. The germline V gene encodes CDR1 SGHTA and CDR2 FQGTGA. The CDR3 DNA reads TGTGCCAGCAGCTTAGCGGTCGGTGGGGGGGTAGGAAACATTCAGTACTTC. This sequence encodes CASSLAVGGGVGNIQYF.

J is TRBJ1-2 and V is TRBV6-1, with D unresolved. CDR1 and CDR2 from the germline V gene are MNHNS and SASEGT. The CDR3 contains 15 residues. The ends were cut back, 2 bases at V and 5 bases at J, with 15 bases in the middle. This CDR3 is CASSETPRPVYGYTF. The CDR3 nucleotides read TGTGCCAGCAGTGAAACACCGCGGCCTGTTTATGGCTACACCTTC.

This chain connects TRBV9 to TRBJ2-7; no firm D call. The CDR3 is 15 amino acids. Trimming shortened V by 2 bases and J by 6 bases, and 18 bases separated the two germline ends. CDR1 SGDLS and CDR2 YYNGEE come from the germline V gene. CDR3 amino acids: CASSVGAREVCEQYF. In DNA form, the CDR3 reads TGTGCCAGCAGCGTTGGAGCGAGAGAGGTTTGCGAGCAGTACTTC.

This clonotype was counted only a few times. This rearrangement joins TRBV4-2 to TRBJ1-6; the D gene is possibly TRBD1 (6 bases). Germline V gene sequence: CDR1 LGHNA, CDR2 YNFKEQ. The CDR3 has 13 amino acids. The V end lost 0 bases, the J end lost 15 bases, and 12 bases lay between the germline ends. The CDR3 nucleotides are TGTGCCAGCAGCCAAGATAGGGGGGAGGACCTCCACTTT. Its protein product is CASSQDRGEDLHF.

The chain carries TRBV7-9 and TRBJ2-5; D not certain. V was trimmed by 5 bases and J by 2 bases, leaving 9 bases between them. Germline-derived CDR1 and CDR2 are SEHNR and FQNEAQ (reference sequence). The CDR3 length is 13 residues. The DNA of the CDR3 is TGTGCCAGCAGCCGCCTTTGGCAAGAGACCCAGTACTTC. This translates into CASSRLWQETQYF.

V usage is TRBV5-1 and J usage is TRBJ2-7, with 7 bases identical to TRBD2. V lost 0 bases and J lost 3; bases outside the gene matches: 3. The CDR3 totals 14 residues. Germline loops: CDR1 SGHRS, CDR2 YFSETQ. CDR3 coding DNA: TGCGCCAGCAGCTTGGACGGGGGGAACTACGAGCAGTACTTC. It is translated as CASSLDGGNYEQYF.

This chain joins TRBV20-1 and TRBJ2-5; 8 bases line up with TRBD2. The DNA end is a closer match to TRBJ2-7, so the J assignment may be wrong. Germline assignment: CDR1 DFQATT and CDR2 SNEGSKA (reference sequence). The CDR3 spans 14 residues. The CDR3 DNA follows: TGCAGTGCTAATTTAGGCGGGAGGCTATACGAGCAGTACTTC. Protein sequence: CSANLGGRLYEQYF.